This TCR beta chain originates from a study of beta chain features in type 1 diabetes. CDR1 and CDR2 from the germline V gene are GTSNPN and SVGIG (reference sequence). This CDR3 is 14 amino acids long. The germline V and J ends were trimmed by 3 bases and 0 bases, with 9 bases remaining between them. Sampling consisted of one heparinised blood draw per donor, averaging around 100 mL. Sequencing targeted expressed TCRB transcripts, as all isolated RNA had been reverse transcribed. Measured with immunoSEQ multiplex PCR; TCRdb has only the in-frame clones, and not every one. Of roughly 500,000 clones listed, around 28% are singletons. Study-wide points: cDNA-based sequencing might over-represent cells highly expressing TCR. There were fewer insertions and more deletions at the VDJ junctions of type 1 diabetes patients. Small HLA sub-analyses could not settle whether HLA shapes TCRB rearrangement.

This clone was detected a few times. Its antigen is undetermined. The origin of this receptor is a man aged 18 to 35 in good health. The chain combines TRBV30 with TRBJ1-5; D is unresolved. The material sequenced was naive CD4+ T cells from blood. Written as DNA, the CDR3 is TGTGCCTGGAGAGATGCGGGTAGCAATCAGCCCCAGCATTTT. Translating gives CAWRDAGSNQPQHF.